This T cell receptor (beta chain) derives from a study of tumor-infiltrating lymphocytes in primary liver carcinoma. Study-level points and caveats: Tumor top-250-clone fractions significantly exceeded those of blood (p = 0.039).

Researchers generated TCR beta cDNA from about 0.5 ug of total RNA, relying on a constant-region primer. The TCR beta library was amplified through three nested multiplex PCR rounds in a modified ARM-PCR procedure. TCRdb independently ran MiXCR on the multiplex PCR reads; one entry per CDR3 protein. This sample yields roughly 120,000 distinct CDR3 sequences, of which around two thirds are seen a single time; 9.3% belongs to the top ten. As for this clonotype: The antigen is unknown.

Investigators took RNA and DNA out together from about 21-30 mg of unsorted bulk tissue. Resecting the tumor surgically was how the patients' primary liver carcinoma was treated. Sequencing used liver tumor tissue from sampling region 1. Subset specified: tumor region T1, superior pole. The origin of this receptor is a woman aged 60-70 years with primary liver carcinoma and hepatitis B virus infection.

The DNA for the CDR3 is TGTGCCTGGAGAGTGCATGTATCCTACAATGAGCAGTTCTTC. It specifies CAWRVHVSYNEQFF. The gene calls are TRBV30 and TRBJ2-1; D not resolved. The germline V and J ends were trimmed by 3 bases and 1 base, with 10 bases remaining between them. Germline V lookup: CDR1 GTSNPN, CDR2 SVGIG (reference sequence). There are 14 residues in the CDR3.